These 6 T cell receptor beta chains originate from one sample sequenced in a study of T cell responses to AZD1222 COVID-19 vaccine. The data were produced by immunoSEQ multiplex PCR, yet TCRdb's version contains in-frame clones alone and is incomplete. The data show more than 140,000 clones, with approximately 89% seen just once and 2.2% held by the top ten. The sequencing used peripheral blood, collected on day 0 of AZD1222 vaccination. The source of these receptors is an adult in good health.

This chain connects TRBV2 to TRBJ2-6; D uncertain. V was cut by 8 bases and J by 4 bases, with 9 bases left in between. In germline, CDR1 is SNHLY, CDR2 FYNNEI. The CDR3 is made up of 13 amino acids. The CDR3 protein is CASLSAGANVLTF. The CDR3 bases are TGTGCCAGCCTATCGGCGGGGGCCAACGTCCTGACTTTC. Complete variable domain (other parts from reference TRBV2 and TRBJ2-6): EPEVTQTPSHQVTQMGQEVILRCVPISNHLYFYWYRQILGQKVEFLVSFYNNEISEKSEIFDDQFSVERPDGSNFTLKIRSTKLEDSAMYFCASLSAGANVLTFGAGSRLTVL.

V gene TRBV4-1 combines with J gene TRBJ1-5; no firm D call. Trimming cost V 0 bases and J 0 bases, with 9 bases left between them. This CDR3 comprises 16 residues. Germline V CDR1 and CDR2: MGHRA, YSYEKL. Here the CDR3 DNA reads TGCGCCAGCAGCCAAGATCCAGCTTTTAGCAATCAGCCCCAGCATTTT. It translates to CASSQDPAFSNQPQHF.

The chain combines TRBV9 with TRBJ1-2; D remains ambiguous. Germline CDR1 reads SGDLS; CDR2 reads YYNGEE. The CDR3 is 15 residues long. The V gene lost 0 bases and the J gene lost 8 bases, with 17 bases spanning the gap. The CDR3: CASSVGTVSIGGYTF. As DNA, the CDR3 is TGTGCCAGCAGCGTAGGGACTGTTTCGATTGGAGGCTACACCTTC.

This chain links TRBV15 with TRBJ1-5; 7 bases fit TRBD1. CDR3 length equals 17 residues. Looked up from germline, CDR1 is LNHNV and CDR2 is YYDKDF (reference sequence). V was pared by 0 bases and J by 5 bases, with 10 bases of the junction left unmatched. The DNA for the CDR3 is TGTGCCACCAGCAGAGATCATCCCGACAGGGCGGATCAGCCCCAGCATTTT. This encodes CATSRDHPDRADQPQHF.

This clone has just one count. This chain links TRBV11-3 with TRBJ2-1; 10 nucleotides line up with TRBD2. CDR1 and CDR2 (germline): SGHNT, YENEEA. The CDR3 runs 15 residues. J lost 9 bases, V lost 4 bases, and 9 bases had no gene match. CDR3 coding DNA: TGTGCCAGCAGCTCTAGGAGCGGGAGGGCCGGTGAGCAGTTCTTC. It codes for CASSSRSGRAGEQFF.

The V and J genes are TRBV7-6 and TRBJ1-2, with D hard to call. The CDR3 loop spans 12 amino acids. V dropped 5 bases and J dropped 1 base, with 5 bases sitting between them. Germline loops: CDR1 SGHVS, CDR2 FNYEAQ. CDR3 protein: CASSPDNYGYTF. CDR3 bases: TGTGCCAGCAGCCCAGATAACTATGGCTACACCTTC. The complete variable domain, with remaining parts taken from reference TRBV7-6 and TRBJ1-2, reads GAGVSQSPRYKVTKRGQDVALRCDPISGHVSLYWYRQALGQGPEFLTYFNYEAQQDKSGLPNDRFSAERPEGSISTLTIQRTEQRDSAMYRCASSPDNYGYTFGSGTRLTVV.